A single sample gave rise to the 24 T cell receptor beta chains below, sequenced in a study of breast tumors, draining lymph nodes, adjacent tissues. Samples came from axillary lymph nodes draining the breast cancer. TCRdb re-called the multiplex PCR reads with MiXCR, one entry per CDR3 protein. This repertoire shows over 250,000 distinct CDR3 sequences, 30% found once; its top ten account for approximately 1%. Sequences were obtained from axillary lymph node tissue. These receptors originate from a female donor with breast cancer. Some clones in this sample may be carry-over from other donors' samples.

Comment on this clonotype: Its ends do not fully match the called genes, so a read error is possible. The chain is built from TRBV7-9 and TRBJ1-1, with 9 bases aligning to TRBD1. CDR3 length: 13 residues. CDR1 is SEHNR, CDR2 FQNEAQ, per germline (reference sequence). CDR3 nucleotides: TGTGCCTGCAGCTGGACAGGGGACACTGAAGCTTTCTTT. This translates into CACSWTGDTEAFF.

In its sample, this clonotype was seen many times. The V gene is TRBV11-1, the J gene TRBJ2-7; D is undetermined. CDR3 length: 13 amino acids. Germline V lookup: CDR1 SGHAT, CDR2 FQDESV (reference sequence). Trimming left V 0 bases short and J 4 bases short, with 7 bases between. CDR3 sequence: CASSLARSYEQYF. The DNA of the CDR3 is TGTGCCAGCAGCTTAGCGCGCAGTTACGAGCAGTACTTC.

V usage is TRBV24-1 and J usage is TRBJ1-3, with D perhaps matching TRBD1 (6 bases). CDR3 length equals 15 residues. V gave up 11 bases and J gave up 0 bases, with 16 bases separating them. Looked up from germline, CDR1 is KGHDR and CDR2 is SFDVKD. DNA for the CDR3: TGTGCCAGCTCATCAGGGGACAACTCTGGAAACACCATATATTTT. It codes for CASSSGDNSGNTIYF.

This clonotype was observed many times. The genes are TRBV20-1 and TRBJ2-3, with D possibly called TRBD1 or TRBD2 (6 bases each). The CDR3 consists of 12 residues. Germline CDR1 DFQATT, CDR2 SNEGSKA (reference sequence). V was clipped by 6 bases and J by 5 bases, with 12 bases between them. The CDR3, as DNA: TGCAGTGCAGGGGGAGGTGGAGATACGCAGTATTTT. It is translated as CSAGGGGDTQYF.

The table lists this clonotype with many counts. The chain employs TRBV14 and TRBJ1-2; tentatively, D is TRBD1 (5 bases). This CDR3 contains 13 residues. Germline V CDR1 and CDR2: SGHDN, FVKESK. V lost 1 base, J lost 7 bases, and 10 bases lay in between. The CDR3 region is CASSQVQGVGYTF. In DNA form, the CDR3 reads TGTGCCAGCAGCCAAGTGCAGGGTGTTGGCTACACCTTC. The entire variable domain, with the rest obtained from reference TRBV14 and TRBJ1-2, is as follows: EAGVTQFPSHSVIEKGQTVTLRCDPISGHDNLYWYRRVMGKEIKFLLHFVKESKQDESGMPNNRFLAERTGGTYSTLKVQPAELEDSGVYFCASSQVQGVGYTFGSGTRLTVV.

This clonotype was detected only a few times. CDR3 DNA: TGTGCCAGCAGCCAAGATCGACAGTCCAAAAACATTCAGTACTTC. This gives the protein CASSQDRQSKNIQYF. V and J are TRBV4-2 and TRBJ2-4; tentative D call: TRBD1 (5 bases). Germline values: CDR1 LGHNA, CDR2 YNFKEQ. V gave up 0 bases and J gave up 2 bases, with 8 bases separating them. There are 15 residues in the CDR3.

As for this clonotype: It may be a read error: a sequence one base away is much more abundant. This chain connects TRBV5-5 to TRBJ2-7; 13 positions match TRBD2. The CDR3 contains 16 residues. The ends lost 5 bases at V and 1 base at J; junction bases unmatched: 6. Germline V CDR1 and CDR2: SGHKS, YYEKEE (reference sequence). The CDR3 sequence is CASRPGLAGESYEQYF. CDR3 DNA sequence: TGTGCCAGCAGACCAGGACTAGCGGGAGAGTCCTACGAGCAGTACTTC.

V and J are TRBV2 and TRBJ2-3; 7 bases map to TRBD2. Trimming took 4 bases from V and 2 from J; bases not matched to a gene: 6. Germline CDR1 is SNHLY and CDR2 is FYNNEI. This CDR3 contains 15 residues. CDR3 in amino acids: CASSGEGRATDTQYF. CDR3 bases: TGTGCCAGCAGTGGAGAAGGGAGGGCCACAGATACGCAGTATTTT.

This clonotype has more than one count but fewer than ten. The rearrangement joins TRBV5-1 to TRBJ1-1, with 8 bases that match TRBD1. The length of the CDR3 is 17 residues. Germline V gives CDR1 SGHRS, CDR2 YFSETQ. Losses at the gene ends were 4 bases for V and 0 bases for J; bases not matched to a gene: 11. The chain's CDR3 is CASSLQTGATLNTEAFF. DNA for the CDR3: TGCGCCAGCAGCCTCCAGACAGGGGCGACGTTGAACACTGAAGCTTTCTTT.

Turning to this clonotype: This may be a read error: a much more frequent sequence differs by one nucleotide. The CDR3 end shows no conserved phenylalanine or tryptophan, and so a read error is likely. This sequence joins TRBV4-3 and TRBJ2-7, with 12 nucleotides matching TRBD2. This CDR3 has 17 amino acids. V lost 0 bases and J lost 2; bases outside the gene matches: 5. Germline loops: CDR1 LGHNA, CDR2 YSLEER. This CDR3 is CASSQDRRTSGTYEQYL. The CDR3 DNA reads TGCGCCAGCAGCCAAGATCGAAGGACTAGCGGGACCTACGAGCAGTACCTC.

A remark on this clonotype: A much larger clone differs by one base, so this may be a read error. The rearrangement uses TRBV7-9 and TRBJ2-1; the match to TRBD2 covers 7 bases. Looked up from germline, CDR1 is SEHNR and CDR2 is FQNEAQ (reference sequence). CDR3 size: 18 residues. The CDR3 region is CASSLGVAGKTSCNEQFF. The CDR3 DNA is TGTGCCAGCAGCTTAGGCGTAGCGGGTAAGACCTCCTGCAATGAGCAGTTCTTC.

V and J are TRBV18 and TRBJ2-3; perhaps D is TRBD1 or TRBD2 (5 bases each). The germline CDR1 and CDR2 sequences are KGHSH and LQKENI. The CDR3 is 16 residues long. The V end lost 1 base, the J end lost 1 base, and 12 bases lay between the germline ends. The CDR3 loop reads CASSPRGRGGTDTQYF. CDR3 nucleotides: TGTGCCAGCTCACCACGTGGGAGAGGGGGCACAGATACGCAGTATTTT.

In its sample, this clonotype was seen many times. The V gene is TRBV12-3 or TRBV12-4, the J gene TRBJ2-5, with D perhaps matching TRBD1 (5 bases). Trimming left V 2 bases short and J 2 bases short, with 12 bases between. The CDR3 loop spans 15 amino acids. The DNA of the CDR3 is TGTGCCAGCAGTTTACTGGACACGCCTCAAGAGACCCAGTACTTC. Protein: CASSLLDTPQETQYF.

This clonotype was counted at least ten times. V gene TRBV19 combines with J gene TRBJ2-1, with TRBD2 matching over 7 bases. CDR3 length: 19 amino acids. Germline lookup yields CDR1 LNHDA and CDR2 SQIVND (reference sequence). The ends lost 3 bases at V and 0 bases at J; junction bases unmatched: 14. CDR3 DNA sequence: TGTGCCAGTAGTATGCTCGTGTGGGCTAGCGGACCCTCCTACAATGAGCAGTTCTTC. Its protein product is CASSMLVWASGPSYNEQFF.

J is TRBJ1-1 and V is TRBV5-5, with D unresolved. Germline V CDR1 and CDR2: SGHKS, YYEKEE (reference sequence). Trimming removed 6 bases from V and 7 bases from J, with 13 bases in between. The CDR3 length is 12 residues. The CDR3 DNA is TGTGCCAGCACCTCTTTTGCGCTTGAAGCTTTCTTT. Protein product: CASTSFALEAFF.

The chain employs TRBV6-5 and TRBJ2-1; TRBD2 aligns across 14 bases. CDR1 MNHEY and CDR2 SVGAGI come from the germline V gene. The V gene end was trimmed by 5 bases and the J gene end by 6 bases; junction bases not matched to a gene: 3. The CDR3 sequence is 15 residues long. Written as DNA, the CDR3 is TGTGCCAGCAGTCACGGACTAGCGGGAGGCAATGAGCAGTTCTTC. It translates to CASSHGLAGGNEQFF.

This clonotype was found many times. This chain links TRBV20-1 with TRBJ1-2, with 8 bases lining up with TRBD1. There are 11 residues in the CDR3. The V gene's germline CDR1 is DFQATT and CDR2 SNEGSKA (reference sequence). V gave up 7 bases and J gave up 6 bases; unmatched junction bases: 4. The CDR3 DNA is TGCAGTGTTCAGGGGGCAAATGGCTACACCTTC. Translated, it gives CSVQGANGYTF.

This clonotype was detected many times. This rearrangement joins TRBV5-1 to TRBJ2-7; 10 positions match TRBD2. CDR1 is SGHRS and CDR2 is YFSETQ in the germline V gene. Trimming removed 4 bases from V and 4 bases from J; junction bases left unmatched: 11. The CDR3 consists of 16 residues. The CDR3 is CASSITSGTDWYEQYF. The CDR3 nucleotides are TGCGCCAGCAGCATCACTAGCGGGACTGACTGGTACGAGCAGTACTTC.

The CDR3 reads CASSPPGGAGNTIYF. CDR3 nucleotide sequence: TGTGCCAGCAGCCCCCCCGGAGGGGCCGGAAACACCATATATTTT. The chain has TRBV5-5 and TRBJ1-3, with D maybe TRBD1 (5 bases). The CDR3 runs 15 residues. Trimming pared 4 bases from V and 4 bases from J, leaving 15 bases between. The germline gives CDR1 SGHKS, CDR2 YYEKEE (reference sequence).

In its sample, this clonotype was seen many times. The chain combines TRBV30 with TRBJ2-2; 10 positions match TRBD1. The CDR3 length is 14 residues. Germline loops: CDR1 GTSNPN, CDR2 SVGIG (reference sequence). The junction had 3 bases not matched to a gene; V was cut back by 4 bases and J by 4 bases. CDR3 residues: CAWNRDRGTGELFF. The CDR3 coding sequence is TGTGCCTGGAACCGGGACAGGGGCACCGGGGAGCTGTTTTTT.

This clonotype appeared many times. A read error may be the cause here, since a much bigger clone is one base away. The J gene is TRBJ2-1, the V gene TRBV15; D is unresolved. The CDR3 contains 13 residues. Looked up from germline, CDR1 is LNHNV and CDR2 is YYDKDF (reference sequence). Written as DNA, the CDR3 is TGTGCCATCAGCAGAGATCTGGGGATAGAGCAGTTCTTC. It translates to CAISRDLGIEQFF.

The V and J genes are TRBV20-1 and TRBJ2-7; 10 nucleotides agree with TRBD2. V lost 5 bases, J lost 1 base, and 5 bases stayed unmatched. The CDR3 has 14 amino acids. Germline CDR1 reads DFQATT; CDR2 reads SNEGSKA (reference sequence). CDR3 in DNA: TGCAGTGCTCATAGCGGGAGGATTTCCTACGAGCAGTACTTC. Its protein product is CSAHSGRISYEQYF.

This sequence joins TRBV19 and TRBJ1-5; TRBD1 might be the D (6 bases). V gave up 5 bases and J gave up 3 bases, with 20 bases separating them. CDR3 length equals 17 residues. Germline V gives CDR1 LNHDA, CDR2 SQIVND (reference sequence). The CDR3 region is CASSLTTGTTFNQPQHF. The DNA for the CDR3 is TGTGCCAGTAGTCTTACGACAGGCACTACCTTCAATCAGCCCCAGCATTTT.

This clonotype was detected ten times or more. This chain connects TRBV7-8 to TRBJ1-5, with D uncertain. Trimming took 3 bases from V and 4 from J, leaving 13 bases between them. CDR3 size: 15 residues. Germline V lookup: CDR1 SGHVS, CDR2 FQNEAQ. As DNA, the CDR3 is TGTGCCAGCAGCTTTAGGAGGTTACCTAATCAGCCCCAGCATTTT. Translating it yields CASSFRRLPNQPQHF.